A selection of T cell receptor beta chains follows, all from one sample in a study of cytomegalovirus exposure and HLA in healthy donors. Clones were read by immunoSEQ multiplex PCR, and TCRdb kept only the in-frame ones, dropping some. The table records some 160,000 clones, over 60% of them present only once. Sequencing was done on a sample of PBMCs. These receptors were obtained from a woman in her twenties or thirties in good health and CMV-seronegative. Both conserved end residues are part of each CDR3. A D gene is named only where the DNA matches it firmly. Only some rows state a clone size, as once, few, many or a class for expanded clones.

d_call clone_size j_call v_call cdr3_nt cdr3_aa
. . TRBJ1-1 TRBV6-1 TGTGCCAGCAGAGAGAGACTGATGAACACTGAAGCTTTCTTT CASRERLMNTEAFF
TRBD1 once TRBJ1-1 TRBV19 TGTGCCAGTAGTATAGGCGGACAGGGGGACACTGAAGCTTTCTTT CASSIGGQGDTEAFF
. . TRBJ2-1 TRBV4-2 TGTGCCAGCAGCCAAGAGGGGGGACTCTACAATGAGCAGTTCTTC CASSQEGGLYNEQFF
TRBD2 . TRBJ2-3 TRBV5-1 TGCGCCAGCAGCTTGGTTTCGGGGACTAGCGGTCGCACAGATACGCAGTATTTT CASSLVSGTSGRTDTQYF
. . TRBJ1-5 TRBV12-5 TGTGCTAGTGGTCCGACATCGTATAGCAATCAGCCCCAGCATTTT CASGPTSYSNQPQHF
TRBD2 . TRBJ2-3 TRBV4-3 TGCGCCAGCAGCCAGGGACGGGGGGGCCGGGAAGATACGCAGTATTTT CASSQGRGGREDTQYF
TRBD1 . TRBJ1-5 TRBV2 TGTGCCAGCAGTCTCGGACAGGGTGGGCATCAGCCCCAGCATTTT CASSLGQGGHQPQHF
TRBD1 . TRBJ1-2 TRBV7-9 TGTGCCAGCAGCTTACCGGGGGGACAGGACCCCTATGGCTACACCTTC CASSLPGGQDPYGYTF
. . TRBJ2-1 TRBV7-8 TGTGCCAGCAGCCCGCCGCGGTCTAACAATGAGCAGTTCTTC CASSPPRSNNEQFF
TRBD1 . TRBJ1-1 TRBV5-1 TGCGCCAGCAGCTTGATCATCTTTGTGGGACAGACGAACACTGAAGCTTTCTTT CASSLIIFVGQTNTEAFF
. . TRBJ2-7 TRBV6-1 TGTGCCAGCAGTGAAGGAGGCAGCTACGAGCAGTACTTC CASSEGGSYEQYF
TRBD1 . TRBJ2-3 TRBV5-1 TGCGCCAGCAGCTCTTCCCCGGGACAGGGAGTAAGGTTGACAGATACGCAGTATTTT CASSSSPGQGVRLTDTQYF
TRBD2 . TRBJ2-4 TRBV6-1 TGTGCCACAGCGGGGGGGGTGCTAAACATTCAGTACTTC CATAGGVLNIQYF
. few TRBJ2-7 TRBV9 TGTGCCAGCAGCGTAGGCCTGGGGGAGGCCTACGAGCAGTACTTC CASSVGLGEAYEQYF
TRBD1 . TRBJ1-5 TRBV2 TGTGCCAGCGGACAGGGAGCTGCGGGCAATCAGCCCCAGCATTTT CASGQGAAGNQPQHF
. . TRBJ1-2 TRBV5-1 TGCGCCAGCAGCTTGGATGGGGCAGGGCCTGGCTACACCTTC CASSLDGAGPGYTF
. . TRBJ2-1 TRBV7-7 TGTGCTAGCAGCTTAGCAAGGACAGAGCTGGGGAATGAGCAGTTCTTC CASSLARTELGNEQFF
. . TRBJ2-2 TRBV10-1 TGCGCCAGCAGTGTTGCGACATTGAACACCGGGGAGCTGTTTTTT CASSVATLNTGELFF
. . TRBJ1-3 TRBV30 TGTGCCTGGAGTGTAGTCCCGAGCTCTGGAAACACCATATATTTT CAWSVVPSSGNTIYF
TRBD2 few TRBJ2-1 TRBV7-9 TGTGCCAGCAGCTTGTTGCGGGGGGGGTACAATGAGCAGTTCTTC CASSLLRGGYNEQFF
. . TRBJ1-5 TRBV2 TGTGCCAGCAGTGAAGAGCGGGACCAGCCCCAGCATTTT CASSEERDQPQHF
TRBD1 . TRBJ2-3 TRBV29-1 TGCAGCGTTGTCCCCGGACAGGGAGGCACAGATACGCAGTATTTT CSVVPGQGGTDTQYF
TRBD1 . TRBJ2-2 TRBV6-5 TGTGCCAGCAGTTCTATGGACAGGGGGTATGGCGGGGAGCTGTTTTTT CASSSMDRGYGGELFF
. . TRBJ1-5 TRBV30 TGTGCCTGGAGTGGAGGGCTCAATCAGCCCCAGCATTTT CAWSGGLNQPQHF
TRBD1 . TRBJ2-5 TRBV28 TGTGCCAGCAGTCGGGACAGGCTCTCGGAGACCCAGTACTTC CASSRDRLSETQYF
TRBD2 . TRBJ2-6 TRBV5-5 TGTGCCAGCACCTGGGGGGGTCTCCTCTCTGGGGCCAACGTCCTGACTTTC CASTWGGLLSGANVLTF
. . TRBJ2-7 TRBV5-1 TGCGCCAGCAACTTCGGGGAGAACGAGCAGTACTTC CASNFGENEQYF
TRBD1 . TRBJ1-1 TRBV7-9 TGTGCCAGCAGCTCGGACAGGGGGCTGTATACTGAAGCTTTCTTT CASSSDRGLYTEAFF